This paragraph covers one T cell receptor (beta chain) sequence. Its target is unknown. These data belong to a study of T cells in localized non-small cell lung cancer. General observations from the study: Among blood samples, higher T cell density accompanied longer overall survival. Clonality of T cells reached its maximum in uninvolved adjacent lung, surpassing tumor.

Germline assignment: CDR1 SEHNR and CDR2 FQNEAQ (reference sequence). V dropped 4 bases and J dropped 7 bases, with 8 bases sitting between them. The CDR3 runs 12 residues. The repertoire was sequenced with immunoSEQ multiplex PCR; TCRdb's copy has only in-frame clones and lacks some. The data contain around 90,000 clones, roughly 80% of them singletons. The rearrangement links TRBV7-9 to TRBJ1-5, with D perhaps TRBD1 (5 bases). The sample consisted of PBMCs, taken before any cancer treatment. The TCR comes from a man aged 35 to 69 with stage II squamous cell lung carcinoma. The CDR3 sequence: CASSWGVQPQHF. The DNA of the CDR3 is TGTGCCAGCAGCTGGGGGGTGCAGCCCCAGCATTTT.